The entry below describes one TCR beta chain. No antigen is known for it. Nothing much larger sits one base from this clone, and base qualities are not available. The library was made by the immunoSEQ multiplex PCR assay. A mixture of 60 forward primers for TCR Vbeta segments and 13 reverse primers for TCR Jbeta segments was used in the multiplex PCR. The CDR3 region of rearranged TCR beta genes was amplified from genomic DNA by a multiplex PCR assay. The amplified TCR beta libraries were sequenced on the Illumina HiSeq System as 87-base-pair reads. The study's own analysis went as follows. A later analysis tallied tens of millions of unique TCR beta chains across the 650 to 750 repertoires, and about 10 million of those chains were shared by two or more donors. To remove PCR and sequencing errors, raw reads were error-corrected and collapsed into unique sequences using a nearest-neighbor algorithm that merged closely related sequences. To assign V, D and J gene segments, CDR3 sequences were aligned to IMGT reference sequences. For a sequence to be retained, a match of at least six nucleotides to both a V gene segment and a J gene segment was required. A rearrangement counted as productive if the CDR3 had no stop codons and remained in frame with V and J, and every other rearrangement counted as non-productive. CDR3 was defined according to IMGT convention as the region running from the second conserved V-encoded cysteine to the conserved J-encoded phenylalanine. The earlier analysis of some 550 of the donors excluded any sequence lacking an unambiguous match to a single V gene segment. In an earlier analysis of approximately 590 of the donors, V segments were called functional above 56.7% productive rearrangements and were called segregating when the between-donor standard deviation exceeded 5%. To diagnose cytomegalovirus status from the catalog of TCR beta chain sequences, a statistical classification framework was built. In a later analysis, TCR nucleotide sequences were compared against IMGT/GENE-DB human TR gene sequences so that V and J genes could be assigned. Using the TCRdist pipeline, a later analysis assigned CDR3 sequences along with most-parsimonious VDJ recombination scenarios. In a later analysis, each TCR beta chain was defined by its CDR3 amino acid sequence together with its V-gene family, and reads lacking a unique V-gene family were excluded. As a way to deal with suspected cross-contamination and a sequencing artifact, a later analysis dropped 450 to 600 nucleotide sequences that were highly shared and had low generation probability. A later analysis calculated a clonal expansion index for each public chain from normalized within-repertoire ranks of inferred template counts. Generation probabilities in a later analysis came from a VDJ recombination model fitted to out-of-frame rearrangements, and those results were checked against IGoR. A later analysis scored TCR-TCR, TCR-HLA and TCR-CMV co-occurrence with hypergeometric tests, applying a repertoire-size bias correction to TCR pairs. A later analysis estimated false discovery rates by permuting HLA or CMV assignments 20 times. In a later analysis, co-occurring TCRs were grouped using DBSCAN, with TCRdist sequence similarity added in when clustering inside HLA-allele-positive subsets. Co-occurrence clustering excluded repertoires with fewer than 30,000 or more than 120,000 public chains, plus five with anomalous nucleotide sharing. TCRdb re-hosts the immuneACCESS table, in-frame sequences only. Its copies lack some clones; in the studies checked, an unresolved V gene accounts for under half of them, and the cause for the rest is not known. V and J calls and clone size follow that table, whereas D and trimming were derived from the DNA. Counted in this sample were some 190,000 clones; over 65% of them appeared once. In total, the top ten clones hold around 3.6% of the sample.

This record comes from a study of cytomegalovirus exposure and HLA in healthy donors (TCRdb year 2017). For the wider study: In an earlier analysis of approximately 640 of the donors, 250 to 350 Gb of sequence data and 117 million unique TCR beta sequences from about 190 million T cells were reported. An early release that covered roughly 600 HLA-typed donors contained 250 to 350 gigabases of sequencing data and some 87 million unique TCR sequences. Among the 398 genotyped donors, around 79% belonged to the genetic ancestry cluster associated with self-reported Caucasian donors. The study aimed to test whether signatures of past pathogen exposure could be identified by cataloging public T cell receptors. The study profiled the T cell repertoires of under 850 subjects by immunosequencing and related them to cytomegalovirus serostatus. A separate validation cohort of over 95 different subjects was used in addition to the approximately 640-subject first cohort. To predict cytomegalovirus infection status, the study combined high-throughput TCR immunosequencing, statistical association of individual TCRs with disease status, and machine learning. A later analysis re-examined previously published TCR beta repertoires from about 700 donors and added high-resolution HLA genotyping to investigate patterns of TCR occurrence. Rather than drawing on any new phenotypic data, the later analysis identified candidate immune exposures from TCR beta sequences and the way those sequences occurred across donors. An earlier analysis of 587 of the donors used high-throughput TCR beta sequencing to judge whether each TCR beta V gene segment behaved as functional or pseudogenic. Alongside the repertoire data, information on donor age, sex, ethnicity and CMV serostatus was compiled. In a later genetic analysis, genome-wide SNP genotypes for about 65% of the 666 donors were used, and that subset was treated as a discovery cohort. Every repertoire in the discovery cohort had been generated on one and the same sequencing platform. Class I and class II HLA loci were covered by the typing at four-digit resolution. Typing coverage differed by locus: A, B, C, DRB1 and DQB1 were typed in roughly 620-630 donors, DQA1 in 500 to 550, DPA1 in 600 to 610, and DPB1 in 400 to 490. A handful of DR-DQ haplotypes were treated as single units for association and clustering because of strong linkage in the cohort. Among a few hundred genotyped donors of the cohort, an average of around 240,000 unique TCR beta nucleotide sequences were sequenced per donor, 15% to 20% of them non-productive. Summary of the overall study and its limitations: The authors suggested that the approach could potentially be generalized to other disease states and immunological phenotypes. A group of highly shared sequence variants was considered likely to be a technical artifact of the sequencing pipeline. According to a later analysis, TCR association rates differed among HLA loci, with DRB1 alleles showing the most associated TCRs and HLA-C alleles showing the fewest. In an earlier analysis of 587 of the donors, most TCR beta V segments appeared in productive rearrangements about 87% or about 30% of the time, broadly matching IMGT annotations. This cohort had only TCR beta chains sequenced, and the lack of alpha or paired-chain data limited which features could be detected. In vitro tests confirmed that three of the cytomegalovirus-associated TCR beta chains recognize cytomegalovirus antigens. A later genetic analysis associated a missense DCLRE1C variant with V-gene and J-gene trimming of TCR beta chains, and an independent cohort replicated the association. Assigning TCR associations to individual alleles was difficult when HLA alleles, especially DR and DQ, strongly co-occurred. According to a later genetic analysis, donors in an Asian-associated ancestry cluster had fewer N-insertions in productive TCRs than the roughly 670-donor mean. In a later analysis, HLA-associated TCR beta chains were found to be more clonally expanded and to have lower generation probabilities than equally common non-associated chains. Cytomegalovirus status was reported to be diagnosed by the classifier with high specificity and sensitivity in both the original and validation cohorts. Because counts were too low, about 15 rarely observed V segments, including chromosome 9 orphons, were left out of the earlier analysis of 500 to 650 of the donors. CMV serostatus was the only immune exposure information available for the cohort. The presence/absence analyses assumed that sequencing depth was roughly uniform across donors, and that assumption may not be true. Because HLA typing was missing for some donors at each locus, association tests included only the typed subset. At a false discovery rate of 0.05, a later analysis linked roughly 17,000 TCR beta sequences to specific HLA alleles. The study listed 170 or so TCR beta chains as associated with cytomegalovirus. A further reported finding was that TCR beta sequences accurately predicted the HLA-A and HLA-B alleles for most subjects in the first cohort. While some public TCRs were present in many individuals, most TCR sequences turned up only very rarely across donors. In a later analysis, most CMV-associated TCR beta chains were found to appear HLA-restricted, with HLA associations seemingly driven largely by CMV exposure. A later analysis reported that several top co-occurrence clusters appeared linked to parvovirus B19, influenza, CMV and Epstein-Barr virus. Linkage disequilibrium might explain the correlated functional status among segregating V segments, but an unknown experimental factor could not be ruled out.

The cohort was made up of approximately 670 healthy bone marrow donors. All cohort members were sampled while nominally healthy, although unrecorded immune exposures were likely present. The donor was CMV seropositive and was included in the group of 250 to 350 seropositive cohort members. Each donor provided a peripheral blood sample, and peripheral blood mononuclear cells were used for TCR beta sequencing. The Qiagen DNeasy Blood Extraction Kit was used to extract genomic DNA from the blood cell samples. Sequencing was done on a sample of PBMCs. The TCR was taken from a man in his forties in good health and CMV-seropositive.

The sequenced DNA is TGCGCCAGCAGCTTGACACCGGGACAGACCTACGAGCAGTACTTC. Translation gives CASSLTPGQTYEQYF. The rearrangement joined TRBV5-1 to TRBJ2-7, with 7 central nucleotides matching TRBD1. Trimmed from V: 1 base; trimmed from J: 2 bases; junction bases lacking a gene match: 6. The CDR3 goes from the cysteine to the phenylalanine over 15 residues. Only CDR3 DNA remains: 45 bases, in frame from the first base. Taken from the germline V gene, the CDR1 and CDR2 loops are SGHRS and YFSETQ. This CDR3, with the reference TRBV5-1 and TRBJ2-7 proteins standing in past its ends, gives the full variable domain KAGVTQTPRYLIKTRGQQVTLSCSPISGHRSVSWYQQTPGQGLQFLFEYFSETQRNKGNFPGRFSGRQFSNSRSEMNVSTLELGDSALYLCASSLTPGQTYEQYFGPGTRLTVT.